These 22 T cell receptor beta chains were sequenced from one sample in a study of blood T cells in healthy people across ages (dated by TCRdb to about 2015). The method behind the library was 5' RACE. Sequenced using an Illumina HiSeq 2500. The second PCR ran for roughly 7 to 12 cycles and used a J-beta primer mix along with a sample-barcoded 5' primer. TCRdb redid the processing of the public reads, applying fastp at Q25 and MiXCR, and retained in-frame beta chains. Rows are combined by CDR3 protein, so each entry shows the most common genes and DNA. The sample yields fewer than 900,000 distinct CDR3 sequences; more than 40% were counted once. Approximately 22% of the sample is held by the ten biggest clonotypes. What was sequenced was blood. The receptor source for this set is a woman aged 55-70 years in good health.

The chain recombines TRBV7-9 with TRBJ1-2; the match to TRBD1 covers 10 bases. The CDR3 loop spans 18 amino acids. With 7 bases clipped from V and 0 bases from J, the junction kept 14 bases outside the gene matches. CDR1 SEHNR and CDR2 FQNEAQ come from the germline V gene (reference sequence). The DNA for the CDR3 is TGTGCCAGCACCCGAATGATGGGACAGGGGACCTCTAACTATGGCTACACCTTC. It encodes CASTRMMGQGTSNYGYTF.

With regard to this clonotype: At one boundary the junction diverges from the germline segment, which might be a read error. The chain couples TRBV4-3 to TRBJ2-7; 7 bases fit TRBD2. Germline V CDR1 and CDR2: LGHNA, YSLEER. The CDR3 contains 17 residues. CDR3 protein: CAGSQDFSGGSSYEQYF. The CDR3 DNA reads TGCGCCGGCAGCCAAGATTTTTCGGGAGGATCCTCCTACGAGCAGTACTTC.

The chain uses TRBV5-1 and TRBJ1-6, with D perhaps TRBD1 (5 bases). The CDR3 extends over 16 amino acids. Germline lookup yields CDR1 SGHRS and CDR2 YFSETQ. V lost 3 bases, J lost 9 bases, and 19 bases lay in between. The CDR3 bases are TGCGCCAGCAGCTATACGGGACGGGAGGGGATTTCACCCCTCCACTTT. Translated, it gives CASSYTGREGISPLHF.

This clonotype was recorded once. The chain joins TRBV11-2 to TRBJ2-7; D unclear. V was clipped by 1 base and J by 3 bases, with 13 bases between them. Germline assignment: CDR1 SGHAT and CDR2 FQNNGV. The CDR3 covers 15 residues. As DNA, the CDR3 is TGTGCCAGCAGCTTAGCCCCCAAAGACGGCTACGAGCAGTACTTC. Protein sequence: CASSLAPKDGYEQYF.

This chain links TRBV9 with TRBJ1-6; 7 bases match TRBD1. V shed 4 bases, J shed 10 bases, and the junction held 11 bases outside the gene matches. Germline-derived CDR1 and CDR2 are SGDLS and YYNGEE. CDR3 length: 15 residues. The CDR3 DNA sequence: TGTGCCAGCAGCCTCGAACAGGGGAACGGATCACCCCTCCACTTT. It translates to CASSLEQGNGSPLHF.

This chain connects TRBV20-1 to TRBJ2-1; no definite D call. The DNA end is a closer match to TRBJ2-7, so the J assignment may be wrong. The length of the CDR3 is 14 residues. The V gene's germline CDR1 is DFQATT and CDR2 SNEGSKA (reference sequence). CDR3 sequence: CSALTPSPYNEQYF. The CDR3 DNA is TGCAGTGCTCTGACGCCATCCCCCTACAATGAGCAGTACTTC.

This clonotype has only a few counts. This chain links TRBV9 with TRBJ1-2; weak D call: TRBD1 (5 bases). Germline CDR1 and CDR2: SGDLS and YYNGEE. This CDR3 is 14 amino acids long. Trimming removed 5 bases at V and 4 bases at J, with 15 bases between. The CDR3 coding sequence is TGTGCCAGCAGTACATCTTTGGACACCTATGGCTACACCTTC. Its translation: CASSTSLDTYGYTF.

The V and J genes are TRBV7-8 and TRBJ2-5; D not certain. The J call is in doubt because the DNA end fits TRBJ2-7 better. Germline values: CDR1 SGHVS, CDR2 FQNEAQ. The CDR3 loop spans 14 amino acids. CDR3 region: CASKYEDGAYEQYF. As DNA, the CDR3 is TGTGCCAGCAAGTACGAGGACGGTGCCTACGAGCAGTACTTC.

There are a few counts of this clonotype. This sequence joins TRBV5-1 and TRBJ2-1; 11 bases map to TRBD1. With V trimmed by 0 bases and J by 4 bases, 3 bases remained unmatched. The CDR3 spans 16 residues. Germline assignment: CDR1 SGHRS and CDR2 YFSETQ. Here the CDR3 reads CASSLAGQGEYNEQFF. The DNA for the CDR3 is TGCGCCAGCAGCTTGGCGGGACAGGGGGAATACAATGAGCAGTTCTTC.

The count of this clonotype is one. Given a much more abundant clone one base away, this may be a read error. The chain's CDR3 is CASSLFAGLQFF. The CDR3 DNA reads as TGTGCCAGCAGCTTATTCGCGGGACTGCAGTTCTTC. V and J are TRBV7-2 and TRBJ2-1; tentatively, D is TRBD2 (6 bases). Germline assignment: CDR1 SGHTA and CDR2 FQGNSA. Trimming pared 2 bases from V and 12 bases from J, leaving 11 bases between. This CDR3 has 12 amino acids.

The DNA of the CDR3 is TGCGCCAGCAGCTATAACAACCCCGGCCGCGTCTCCACCCGAGGGTATGGCTACACCTTC. It codes for CASSYNNPGRVSTRGYGYTF. The chain combines TRBV5-1 with TRBJ1-2; D not certain. The CDR3 runs 20 residues. Germline CDR1 SGHRS, CDR2 YFSETQ. The V end was cut by 3 bases, the J end by 5 bases, with 32 bases between.

V gene TRBV28 combines with J gene TRBJ1-2; 9 bases align to TRBD1. The CDR3 loop spans 14 amino acids. Germline-derived CDR1 and CDR2 are MDHEN and SYDVKM. V dropped 6 bases and J dropped 3; count of bases not matched to a gene: 5. In DNA form, the CDR3 reads TGTGCCAGCAGCGGACAGGGGAGGGACTATGGCTACACCTTC. It encodes CASSGQGRDYGYTF.

The chain employs TRBV3-1 and TRBJ1-2; D is perhaps TRBD1 (5 bases). Germline CDR1 is LGHDT and CDR2 is YNNKEL (reference sequence). CDR3 length: 16 residues. Between the trimmed V and J ends, which lost 4 bases and 6 bases, there was a span of 21 bases. The CDR3 here is CASSPWSLQGSDGYTF. For the CDR3, the DNA is TGTGCCAGCAGCCCCTGGAGCCTGCAGGGTAGTGATGGCTACACCTTC.

The chain has TRBV7-9 and TRBJ2-1, with 16 bases that match TRBD2. The CDR3 sequence is 13 residues long. With 11 bases clipped from V and 12 bases from J, the junction kept 7 bases outside the gene matches. CDR1 is SEHNR and CDR2 is FQNEAQ in the germline V gene (reference sequence). CDR3 coding DNA: TGTGCCGGGACTAGCGGGGGGGTCTATGGGCAGTTCTTC. As protein: CAGTSGGVYGQFF.

This chain joins TRBV7-9 and TRBJ2-1; TRBD2 matches at 9 bases. CDR1 and CDR2 from the germline V gene are SEHNR and FQNEAQ (reference sequence). With 2 bases clipped from V and 6 bases from J, the junction kept 8 bases outside the gene matches. The CDR3 extends over 16 amino acids. CDR3 sequence (DNA): TGTGCCAGCAGCTTAAGGGGCGGGGGGGCCGGCAATGAGCAGTTCTTC. Translating gives CASSLRGGGAGNEQFF.

J is TRBJ2-4 and V is TRBV6-1; tentatively, D is TRBD1 or TRBD2 (5 bases each). The CDR3 is made up of 13 amino acids. Germline CDR1 MNHNS, CDR2 SASEGT. Trimming left V 2 bases short and J 13 bases short, with 15 bases between. Written as DNA, the CDR3 is TGTGCCAGCAGTGAACCCCCAGGGAGAGAGCAGTACTTC. Its protein product is CASSEPPGREQYF.

This clonotype came up once. This chain uses TRBV9 with TRBJ1-6; 7 bases map to TRBD1. J lost 7 bases, V lost 3 bases, and 7 bases had no gene match. CDR1 SGDLS and CDR2 YYNGEE come from the germline V gene. The length of the CDR3 is 15 residues. In DNA form, the CDR3 reads TGTGCCAGCAGCGGCGAAGGACAGGAGAATTCACCCCTCCACTTT. This codes for CASSGEGQENSPLHF.

The chain joins TRBV3-1 to TRBJ2-3; 12 positions match TRBD2. This CDR3 has 18 amino acids. Trimming at V came to 1 base and at J to 1 base, leaving 6 bases not matched to a gene. From germline, CDR1 is LGHDT and CDR2 YNNKEL (reference sequence). CDR3 bases: TGTGCCAGCAGCCAAGTGGCCTCTAGCGGGGGGGGCACAGATACGCAGTATTTT. This codes for CASSQVASSGGGTDTQYF.

This clonotype was detected only a few times. V is TRBV20-1 and J is TRBJ2-2; 9 bases map to TRBD2. There are 18 residues in the CDR3. V gave up 0 bases and J gave up 0 bases; unmatched junction bases: 8. Looked up from germline, CDR1 is DFQATT and CDR2 is SNEGSKA (reference sequence). The CDR3 sequence: CSARDRASGTTNTGELFF. CDR3 nucleotide sequence: TGCAGTGCTAGAGATAGGGCTAGCGGGACCACGAACACCGGGGAGCTGTTTTTT.

This clonotype has only one observation. V is TRBV20-1 and J is TRBJ2-5; weak D call: TRBD1 (5 bases). Germline lookup yields CDR1 DFQATT and CDR2 SNEGSKA (reference sequence). The CDR3 has 14 residues. V was shortened by 0 bases and J by 4 bases, with 12 bases between the two germline ends. The CDR3 region has the DNA TGCAGTGCTAGAGATCTGGTAAGGGGAGAGACCCAGTACTTC. As protein: CSARDLVRGETQYF.

The chain carries TRBV29-1 and TRBJ1-1; D is perhaps TRBD1 (5 bases). The germline gives CDR1 SQVTM, CDR2 ANQGSEA. This CDR3 comprises 15 residues. Trimming took off 0 bases at V and 5 bases at J, with 16 bases between the two ends. CDR3 in amino acids: CSVEDFWGRGTEAFF. In nucleotides, the CDR3 is TGCAGCGTTGAAGATTTCTGGGGGAGGGGAACTGAAGCTTTCTTT.

CDR3 DNA: TGCGCCAGCAGCTCGGCCGGGACAGGGCCGAACACTGAAGCTTTCTTT. Translated, it gives CASSSAGTGPNTEAFF. V usage is TRBV5-1 and J usage is TRBJ1-1; TRBD1 matches 9 bases. CDR1 SGHRS and CDR2 YFSETQ come from the germline V gene. V trimming: 3 bases; J trimming: 1 base; junction bases outside the gene matches: 7. The CDR3 is made up of 16 amino acids.